The clone carrying this T cell receptor (beta chain) occurred once. Its antigen is unidentified. Germline V CDR1 and CDR2: SEHNR, FQNEAQ (reference sequence). The CDR3 contains 15 residues. Trimming at V came to 1 base and at J to 2 bases, leaving 3 bases not matched to a gene. The protocol was immunoSEQ multiplex PCR, while the TCRdb copy is restricted to in-frame clones and leaves out a portion. Among tens of thousands of clones listed, 85% to 90% were seen once. The data were taken from a study of T cell repertoires in ileal Crohn's disease. Study information: At postoperative colonoscopy, neoterminal ileum biopsies were taken as M6. Broader study findings: The median delay to postoperative endoscopy was around 6.4 months. Every patient over 26.8% clonality showed endoscopic recurrence.

Time point indicated: neoterminal ileum biopsy at postoperative endoscopy, about 6 months after surgery. Adults with ileal or ileocolonic Crohn's disease and an indication for resection were eligible. The gene calls are TRBV7-9 and TRBJ2-7, with 9 bases fitting TRBD2. The sample taken for sequencing was ileal tissue. The receptor comes from an adult with Crohn's disease. In nucleotides, the CDR3 is TGTGCCAGCAGCTTAGTTAGCGGGAGTACCTACGAGCAGTACTTC. This translates into CASSLVSGSTYEQYF.